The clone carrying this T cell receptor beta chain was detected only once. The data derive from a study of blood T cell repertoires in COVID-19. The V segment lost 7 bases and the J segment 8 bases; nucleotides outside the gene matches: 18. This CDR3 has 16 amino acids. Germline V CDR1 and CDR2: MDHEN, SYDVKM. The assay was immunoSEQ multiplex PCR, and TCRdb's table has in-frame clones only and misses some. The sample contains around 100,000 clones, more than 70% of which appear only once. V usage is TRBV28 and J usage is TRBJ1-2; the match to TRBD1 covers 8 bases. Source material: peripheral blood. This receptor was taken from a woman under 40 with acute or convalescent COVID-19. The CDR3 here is CASTYPGTGGLEGYTF. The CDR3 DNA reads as TGTGCCAGCACCTATCCGGGAACAGGGGGATTAGAGGGCTACACCTTC.